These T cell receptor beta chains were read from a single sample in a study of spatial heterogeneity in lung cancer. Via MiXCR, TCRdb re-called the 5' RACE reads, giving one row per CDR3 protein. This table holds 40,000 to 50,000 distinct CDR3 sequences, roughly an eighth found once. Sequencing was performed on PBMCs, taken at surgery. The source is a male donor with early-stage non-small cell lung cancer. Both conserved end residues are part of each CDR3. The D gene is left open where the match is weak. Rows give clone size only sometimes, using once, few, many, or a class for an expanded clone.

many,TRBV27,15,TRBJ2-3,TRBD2,TGTGCCAGCAGTTTTAGCGGGAGACGCACAGATACGCAGTATTTT,CASSFSGRRTDTQYF
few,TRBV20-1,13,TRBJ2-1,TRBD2,TGCAGTGCTAGACTAGCGGGCGTAGGAGGGGTACTCTTC,CSARLAGVGGVLF
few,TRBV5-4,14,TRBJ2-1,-,TGTGCCAGCAGCTTGGTAGGGGGGGTCAATGAGCAGTTCTTC,CASSLVGGVNEQFF
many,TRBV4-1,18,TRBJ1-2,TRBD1,TGCGCCAGCAGCCAAGAGGGGACAGGGGGCGTTCCTGACTATGGCTACACCTTC,CASSQEGTGGVPDYGYTF
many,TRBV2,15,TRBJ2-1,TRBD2,TGTGCCAGCAGTGACTTCGGACTAGGGAACAATGAGCAGTTCTTC,CASSDFGLGNNEQFF
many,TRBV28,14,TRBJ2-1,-,TGTGCCAGCGCAGGGAGCCCTACCTACAATGAGCAGTTCTTC,CASAGSPTYNEQFF
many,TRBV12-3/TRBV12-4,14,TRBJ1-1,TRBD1,TGTGCCAGCAGCCGACAGGGGACGGTCACTGAAGCTTTCTTT,CASSRQGTVTEAFF
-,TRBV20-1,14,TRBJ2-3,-,TGCAGTGCTAGCCAGGGGTTAGGAACAGATACGCAGTATTTT,CSASQGLGTDTQYF
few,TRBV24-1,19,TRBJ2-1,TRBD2,TGTGCCACCAGTGAACAGCGCCGGGGGACTAGCGGGATGAGGGATGAGCAGTTCTTC,CATSEQRRGTSGMRDEQFF
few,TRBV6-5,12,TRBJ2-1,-,TGTGCCAGCAGGTCGGGGATCCATGAGCAGTTCTTC,CASRSGIHEQFF
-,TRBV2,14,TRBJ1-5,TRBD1,TGTGCCAGCAGTGGCGGACAGGCGGATCAGCCCCAGCATTTT,CASSGGQADQPQHF
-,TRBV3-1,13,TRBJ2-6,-,TGTGCCAGCAGCCCGGGGGAGGCCAACGTCCTGACTTTC,CASSPGEANVLTF
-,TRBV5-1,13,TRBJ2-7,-,TGCGCCAGCAGCGTTCATAGCTCCTACGAGCAGTACTTC,CASSVHSSYEQYF
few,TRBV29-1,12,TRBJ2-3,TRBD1,TGCAGCACCCGACAGGGGCCAGATACGCAGTATTTT,CSTRQGPDTQYF
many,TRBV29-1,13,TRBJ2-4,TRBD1,TGCAGCGTTGAGGTCACAGGGGGAAACATTCAGTACTTC,CSVEVTGGNIQYF
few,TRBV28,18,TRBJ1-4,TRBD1,TGTGCCAGCAGTCCCCTAGACAGGGGGCGAGCAACTAATGAAAAACTGTTTTTT,CASSPLDRGRATNEKLFF
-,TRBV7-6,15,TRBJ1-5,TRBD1,TGTGCCAGCAGCAAAGGGACAGATAGCAATCAGCCCCAGCATTTT,CASSKGTDSNQPQHF
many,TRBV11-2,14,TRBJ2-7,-,TGTGCCAGCAGCTTTTCACTTCAGGGGAACGAGCAGTACTTC,CASSFSLQGNEQYF
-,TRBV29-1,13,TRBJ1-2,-,TGCAGCGCCCTCCCCGAGGGGGGAAGTGGCTACACCTTC,CSALPEGGSGYTF
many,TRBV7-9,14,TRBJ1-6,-,TGTGCCAGCCAAAAAGGGGACGGAAATTCACCCCTCCACTTT,CASQKGDGNSPLHF
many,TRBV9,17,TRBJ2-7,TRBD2,TGTGCCAGCAGCCGCGGGACTAGCGGGGGTCCTTTTCTCGAGCAGTACTTC,CASSRGTSGGPFLEQYF
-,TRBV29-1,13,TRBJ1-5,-,TGCAGCGTCGGTTACATCCCTGGAGCGCCCCAGCATTTT,CSVGYIPGAPQHF
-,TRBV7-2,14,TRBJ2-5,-,TGTGCCAGCAGCAGCCATGGGGGCCGCGAGACCCAGTACTTC,CASSSHGGRETQYF
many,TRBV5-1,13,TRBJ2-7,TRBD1,TGCGCCAGCAGCCGGGACAGGTCCTACGAGCAGTACTTC,CASSRDRSYEQYF
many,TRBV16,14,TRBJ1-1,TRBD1,TGTGCCAGCAGCCCGCTCGGACAGGGGTCTGAAGCTTTCTTT,CASSPLGQGSEAFF
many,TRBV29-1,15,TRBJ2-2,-,TGCAGCGTTGAGGGAGGGACAGCCCACACCGGGGAGCTGTTTTTT,CSVEGGTAHTGELFF
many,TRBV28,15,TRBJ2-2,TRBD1,TGTGCCAGCAGTTTTGACAGGGTGATTTCCGGGGAGCTGTTTTTT,CASSFDRVISGELFF
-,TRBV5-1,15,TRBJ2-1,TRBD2,TGCGCCAGCGTAGCGGGAGAGGGCCCCTACAATGAGCAGTTCTTC,CASVAGEGPYNEQFF
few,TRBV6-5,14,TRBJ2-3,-,TGTGCCAGCAGTTATGGCGGTGCCACAGATACGCAGTATTTT,CASSYGGATDTQYF
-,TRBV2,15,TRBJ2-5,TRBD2,TGTGCCAGCAGTCTCTTCCTAGCGGGGGGAGAGACCCAGTACTTC,CASSLFLAGGETQYF
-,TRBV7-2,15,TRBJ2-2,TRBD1,TGTGCCAGCAGGATCGACAGGGTAGAGACCGGGGAGCTGTTTTTT,CASRIDRVETGELFF
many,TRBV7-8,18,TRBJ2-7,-,TGTGCCAGCAGCACCAGACGTGGTTCGAGGATAAGGAACTACGAGCAGTACTTC,CASSTRRGSRIRNYEQYF
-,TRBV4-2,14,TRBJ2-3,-,TGTGCCAGCAGCCAAGGTCCAGCCACAGATACGCAGTATTTT,CASSQGPATDTQYF
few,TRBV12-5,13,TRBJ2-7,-,TGTGCTAGTGGTTTGTCAGCGGGCTACGAGCAGTACTTC,CASGLSAGYEQYF
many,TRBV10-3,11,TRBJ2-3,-,TGTGCCATCAGTGAGCAGCGCACGCAGTATTTT,CAISEQRTQYF
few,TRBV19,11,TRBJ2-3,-,TGTGCCAGTAGTGAGTCAGATACGCAGTATTTT,CASSESDTQYF
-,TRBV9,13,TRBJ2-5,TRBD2,TGTGCCAGCAGCGGACTAGCGCCAGAGACCCAGTACTTC,CASSGLAPETQYF
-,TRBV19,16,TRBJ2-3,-,TGTGCCAGTACCCCTGGGATCCGGGGGCGCGAAGATACGCAGTATTTT,CASTPGIRGREDTQYF
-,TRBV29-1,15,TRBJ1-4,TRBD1,TGCAGCGTCGGCTCCTCGGGACAGAGTAATGAAAAACTGTTTTTT,CSVGSSGQSNEKLFF
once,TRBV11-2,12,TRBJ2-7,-,TGTGCCAGCAGGGATCTCCGCTACGAGCAGTACTTC,CASRDLRYEQYF
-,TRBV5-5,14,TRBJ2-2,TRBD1,TGTGCCAGCAGCTTCCTACAGGGGACCGGGGAGCTGTTTTTT,CASSFLQGTGELFF
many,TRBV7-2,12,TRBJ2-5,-,TGTGCCAGCAGCTTAACTCAAGAGACCCAGTACTTC,CASSLTQETQYF
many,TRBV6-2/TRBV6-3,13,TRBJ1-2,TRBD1,TGTGCCAGCACCGCGACAGGGGGGAATGGCTACACCTTC,CASTATGGNGYTF
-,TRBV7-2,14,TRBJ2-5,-,TGTGCCAGCAGCTCCCTCATAGGGATCGAGACCCAGTACTTC,CASSSLIGIETQYF
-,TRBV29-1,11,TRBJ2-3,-,TGCAGCGGCCGGGACCCAGATACGCAGTATTTT,CSGRDPDTQYF
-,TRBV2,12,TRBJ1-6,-,TGTGCCAGCAGTGAACAGGGATCACCCCTCCACTTT,CASSEQGSPLHF
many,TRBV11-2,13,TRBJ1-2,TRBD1,TGTGCCAGCAGCTCGGGACAGTGGGCTGGCTACACCTTC,CASSSGQWAGYTF
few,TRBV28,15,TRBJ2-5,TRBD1,TGTGCCAGCAGTTTAGCTTGGGACAGGTACGGGACCCAGTACTTC,CASSLAWDRYGTQYF
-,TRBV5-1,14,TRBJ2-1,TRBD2,TGCGCCAGCAGCTTGGATGCTAGCGGGGGGCTCCGGTTCTTC,CASSLDASGGLRFF
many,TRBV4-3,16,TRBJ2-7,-,TGCGCCAGCAGCCAAGATATTGGGGACTTCTCCTACGAGCAGTACTTC,CASSQDIGDFSYEQYF
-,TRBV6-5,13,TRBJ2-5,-,TGTGCCAGCAGATTCACAGGGCGGGAGACCCAGTACTTC,CASRFTGRETQYF
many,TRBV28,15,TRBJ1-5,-,TGTGCCAGCAGTTTACCAGGTTTTAGCAATCAGCCCCAGCATTTT,CASSLPGFSNQPQHF
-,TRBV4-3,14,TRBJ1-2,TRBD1,TGCGCCAGCAGCCTTACAGGGGACGGCTATGGCTACACCTTC,CASSLTGDGYGYTF
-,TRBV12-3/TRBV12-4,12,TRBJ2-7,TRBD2,TGTGCCAGCAGCCGGGGGGGCCGCGAGCAGTACTTC,CASSRGGREQYF
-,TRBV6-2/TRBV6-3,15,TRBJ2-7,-,TGTGCCAGCAGCTGGGGCCGGGACGGATCCTACGAGCAGTACTTC,CASSWGRDGSYEQYF
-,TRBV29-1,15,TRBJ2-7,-,TGCAGCGTTGAAAAGGGTGGAGGGCCGGACTCCGAGCAGTACTTC,CSVEKGGGPDSEQYF
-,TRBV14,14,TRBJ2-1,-,TGTGCCAGCAGCCAAGGCAACCGATACAATGAGCAGTTCTTC,CASSQGNRYNEQFF
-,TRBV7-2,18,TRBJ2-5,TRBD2,TGTGCCAGCAGCTTACACCCCCGGACTAGCGGAAGCTCAGAGACCCAGTACTTC,CASSLHPRTSGSSETQYF
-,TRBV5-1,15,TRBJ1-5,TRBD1,TGCGCCAGCAGCTACAATACAGGGGAAGGTCAGCCCCAGCATTTT,CASSYNTGEGQPQHF
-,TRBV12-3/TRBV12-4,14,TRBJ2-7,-,TGTGCCAGCAGTTTTGCAGAACTCCTATACGAGCAGTACTTC,CASSFAELLYEQYF